Listed below are T cell receptor beta chains from one sample, sequenced in a study of cytomegalovirus exposure and HLA in healthy donors. Sequencing used immunoSEQ multiplex PCR; TCRdb keeps in-frame clones, though not all of them. The data show about 150,000 clones, with roughly 80% seen just once and over 1.2% held by the top ten. Input material: PBMCs. These receptors were collected from a man aged 18 to 29 in good health and CMV-seronegative. Each CDR3 is given without its conserved first and last residue. The D gene is left open where the match is weak.

d_call j_call v_call cdr3_aa
TRBD1 TRBJ2-7 TRBV7-6 ASSIDRGSYEQY
TRBD2 TRBJ2-1 TRBV6-4 ASSTGTSGGDNEQF
TRBD2 TRBJ2-2 TRBV28 APRGVAGETGELF
NA TRBJ1-3 TRBV6-1 ASLTPQGVNTIY
TRBD2 TRBJ2-7 TRBV5-1 ASSPRTSRYEQY
NA TRBJ1-4 TRBV6-5 ASRKAGHSNEKLF
NA TRBJ2-1 TRBV5-6 ASSGEPHEQF
NA TRBJ1-4 TRBV4-1 ASSQVLATNEKLF
NA TRBJ2-2 TRBV5-6 ASRLETDTGELF
NA TRBJ1-1 TRBV10-3 AISGGGNTEAF
TRBD1 TRBJ2-5 TRBV6-5 ASSLSQGANETQY
NA TRBJ1-5 TRBV4-3 ASSQDLNQPQH
TRBD1 TRBJ2-7 TRBV18 ASSPPTGLTSYEQY
TRBD2 TRBJ2-1 TRBV27 ASSPPGLAGNEQF
NA TRBJ2-2 TRBV9 ASSVGGANTGELF
NA TRBJ2-7 TRBV5-6 ASSLNGDEQY
NA TRBJ2-1 TRBV19 ASSAQGTTYNEQF
NA TRBJ2-3 TRBV9 ASSVLGRGADTQY
TRBD2 TRBJ2-5 TRBV5-1 ASRRGGGEETQY
TRBD2 TRBJ2-1 TRBV10-3 AISPSAGSGDEQF
TRBD2 TRBJ2-3 TRBV4-3 ASSHFVAGEGTDTQY
NA TRBJ2-2 TRBV7-8 ASSLGQGIYTGELF
TRBD2 TRBJ2-1 TRBV7-2 ASSSQREGGYNEQF
NA TRBJ2-5 TRBV7-2 ASSWLVQETQY
TRBD2 TRBJ2-7 TRBV7-9 SSSSGGGPVHEQY
TRBD2 TRBJ2-1 TRBV7-2 ASSPGTSGSPYNEQF
TRBD1 TRBJ2-5 TRBV13 ASSPRDSKETQY
TRBD2 TRBJ2-1 TRBV9 ASSVGGAFSYNEQF
NA TRBJ2-3 TRBV5-1 ASTKVEGTDTQY
TRBD1 TRBJ1-2 TRBV19 ASSMTTGGVNGYT
NA TRBJ2-2 TRBV18 ASSPPASVYTGELF